This T cell receptor (beta chain) was profiled in a study of blood T cell repertoires in COVID-19. Repertoires were generated with immunoSEQ multiplex PCR, while TCRdb's copy carries only in-frame clones and drops some. The table shows about 58,000 clones, with 89% occurring only once. The CDR3 sequence is 13 residues long. Trimming shortened V by 4 bases and J by 3 bases, and 9 bases separated the two germline ends. CDR1 and CDR2 (germline): SNHLY, FYNNEI. V usage is TRBV2 and J usage is TRBJ1-1; D remains ambiguous. This TCR was sampled from an older woman with active COVID-19. Specimen: peripheral blood. The CDR3 protein is CASSGPRDTEAFF. The CDR3 DNA sequence: TGTGCCAGCAGTGGACCGAGGGACACTGAAGCTTTCTTT.